The rows below give T cell receptor beta chains drawn from one sample of a study of blood T cell repertoires in COVID-19. Profiled with immunoSEQ multiplex PCR; TCRdb holds only in-frame clones, not every one. The sample lists about 180,000 clones, roughly nine tenths seen once, with under 2% in the top ten. The specimen was peripheral blood. These receptors were collected from a man younger than 30 who had recovered from COVID-19. The CDR3 runs from the conserved cysteine through the conserved F or W. A D gene is named only where the DNA matches it firmly. A row's size may be missing; if present it is once, few, many or a size class.

J | size | V | D | DNA | CDR3
TRBJ1-1 | . | TRBV7-6 | . | TGTGCCAGCAGCTTATTCGGGGGGAACACTGAAGCTTTCTTT | CASSLFGGNTEAFF
TRBJ1-3 | many | TRBV7-9 | . | TGTGCCAGCAGCTTAGCGGCGGGGGCTGAAGGAAACACCATATATTTT | CASSLAAGAEGNTIYF
TRBJ2-1 | . | TRBV24-1 | . | TGTGCCACCAGTTTTGGGGGGGCCGATGAGCAGTTCTTC | CATSFGGADEQFF
TRBJ1-2 | . | TRBV3-1/TRBV3-2 | . | TGTGCCAGCAGCCCCGCGGGGGGAACTAACTATGGCTACACCTTC | CASSPAGGTNYGYTF
TRBJ2-3 | . | TRBV7-9 | TRBD1 | TGTGCCAGCAGCCCCTGGACAGGGGAAAGAACAGATACGCAGTATTTT | CASSPWTGERTDTQYF
TRBJ2-2 | . | TRBV15 | . | TGTGCCACCAGCAGGACTCAGCGGGGGGAGCTGTTTTTT | CATSRTQRGELFF
TRBJ2-2 | . | TRBV5-1 | . | TGCGCCAGCAGCCAGGACAGAGGGAACACCGGGGAGCTGTTTTTT | CASSQDRGNTGELFF
TRBJ2-1 | . | TRBV28 | TRBD2 | TGTGCCAGCAGTGGCCAGGGACTAGGTATTGCGAATGAGCAGTTCTTC | CASSGQGLGIANEQFF
TRBJ1-1 | . | TRBV5-1 | TRBD1 | TGCGCCAGCAGCGTGACAGGGGGCACTGAAGCTTTCTTT | CASSVTGGTEAFF
TRBJ2-7 | . | TRBV27 | . | TGTGCCAGCCGGGGAGTTTACGAGCAGTACTTC | CASRGVYEQYF
TRBJ1-1 | . | TRBV18 | . | TGTGCCAGCTCACCTCCGAAGACGCGGCAAGCTTTCTTT | CASSPPKTRQAFF
TRBJ2-5 | . | TRBV5-4 | . | TGTGCCAGCACCGAGGGGGTCCAGGCGGAAGAGACCCAGTACTTC | CASTEGVQAEETQYF
TRBJ2-4 | . | TRBV29-1 | TRBD2 | TGCAGCGTTGAACTAGCGGGAGTCGGTAACATTCAGTACTTC | CSVELAGVGNIQYF
TRBJ1-4 | . | TRBV6-5 | TRBD1 | TGTGCCAGCAGTATGACCGGGACAGGGGGCGAAAAACTGTTTTTT | CASSMTGTGGEKLFF
TRBJ2-3 | . | TRBV14 | . | TGTGCCAGCAGCCAAGATAGGAGTGCGGATACGCAGTATTTT | CASSQDRSADTQYF
TRBJ1-1 | . | TRBV7-8 | . | TGTGCCAGCAGCTCCCCAACGGCGGATGAAGCTTTCTTT | CASSSPTADEAFF
TRBJ2-7 | . | TRBV6-5 | . | TGTGCCAGCAGTTACTATAGCTCCTACGAGCAGTACTTC | CASSYYSSYEQYF
TRBJ2-2 | . | TRBV7-9 | . | TGTGCCAGCAGCTTGGGGCTAACCAACACCGGGGAGCTGTTTTTT | CASSLGLTNTGELFF
TRBJ2-1 | . | TRBV29-1 | . | TGCAGCGTTGACCTTAGTAATAGGGGGATCAATGAGCAGTTCTTC | CSVDLSNRGINEQFF
TRBJ2-7 | . | TRBV4-3 | . | TGCGCCAGCAGCCAAGATAGCAGTGGAACCTACGAGCAGTACTTC | CASSQDSSGTYEQYF
TRBJ2-1 | . | TRBV19 | . | TGTGCCAGTAGTATCTCGGGTCGTGCTGGGGGCGGGAGCAATGAGCAGTTCTTC | CASSISGRAGGGSNEQFF
TRBJ2-5 | . | TRBV10-1 | . | TGCGCCAGCAGTGATCGGAGCCAAGAGACCCAGTACTTC | CASSDRSQETQYF
TRBJ1-4 | . | TRBV19 | . | TGTGCCAGTACCCAATTGGGAGGGCCCGGGAGTGAAAAACTGTTTTTT | CASTQLGGPGSEKLFF
TRBJ2-7 | . | TRBV3-1/TRBV3-2 | . | TGTGCCAGCAGCCAAAACCCGGGACAAGGCTACGAGCAGTACTTC | CASSQNPGQGYEQYF
TRBJ2-3 | . | TRBV5-1 | . | TGCGCCAGCAGCTTGGTCGGGGTGGGCAGCACAGATACGCAGTATTTT | CASSLVGVGSTDTQYF
TRBJ2-3 | . | TRBV18 | TRBD2 | TGTGCCAGCTCAACCCGGACTAGCGGGAGTGCAGATACGCAGTATTTT | CASSTRTSGSADTQYF
TRBJ2-7 | many | TRBV7-9 | . | TGTGCCAGCAGCTTAGTCGGAGGGCAGGGCGACGAGCAGTACTTC | CASSLVGGQGDEQYF
TRBJ1-1 | . | TRBV6-1 | . | TGTGCCAGCAGTGATTATTTCGGGGGGAACACTGAAGCTTTCTTT | CASSDYFGGNTEAFF
TRBJ1-1 | . | TRBV19 | . | TGTGCCAGTAGTAGAGGGACAACTGGGACTGAAGCTTTCTTT | CASSRGTTGTEAFF
TRBJ1-6 | once | TRBV19 | TRBD1 | TGTGCCAGTACCCCGGGACAGCTAAATTCACCCCTCCACTTT | CASTPGQLNSPLHF
TRBJ1-2 | . | TRBV28 | . | TGTGCCAGCAGCCGCCTCACAGGGAACTATGGCTACACCTTC | CASSRLTGNYGYTF
TRBJ2-1 | . | TRBV6-5 | . | TGTGCCAGCAGTTATCTGCGTTACAATGAGCAGTTCTTC | CASSYLRYNEQFF
TRBJ1-5 | . | TRBV2 | . | TGTGCCAGCAGGGCGAGCGACAGCCCCAATCAGCCCCAGCATTTT | CASRASDSPNQPQHF
TRBJ2-7 | . | TRBV7-9 | . | TGTGCCAGCAGCTTAGTACAAGAGCAGTACTTC | CASSLVQEQYF
TRBJ1-1 | . | TRBV6-6 | . | TGTGCCAGCAGCCAGGGACATTTAGAAGCTTTCTTT | CASSQGHLEAFF
TRBJ2-5 | . | TRBV18 | TRBD2 | TGTGCCAGCTCACCACGACTAGCGGGAGAGGGAGAGACCCAGTACTTC | CASSPRLAGEGETQYF
TRBJ2-1 | . | TRBV7-3 | TRBD1 | TGTGCCAGCAGCGTTCGGGACAGCTCCTACAATGAGCAGTTCTTC | CASSVRDSSYNEQFF
TRBJ1-1 | . | TRBV18 | . | TGTGCCAGCTCACCACAACCCCCGGCCTCGGGGGCTGAAGCTTTCTTT | CASSPQPPASGAEAFF
TRBJ2-2 | . | TRBV30 | TRBD1 | TGTGCCTGGAGTGAAGGACAGGGGAGCACCGGGGAGCTGTTTTTT | CAWSEGQGSTGELFF
TRBJ1-1 | . | TRBV7-9 | . | TGTGCCAGCAGCTTGAAGCAGGTTCTGAACACTGAAGCTTTCTTT | CASSLKQVLNTEAFF
TRBJ2-3 | . | TRBV5-1 | . | TGCGCCAGCAGCTTGGATCCAGGGTCAGATACGCAGTATTTT | CASSLDPGSDTQYF
TRBJ1-6 | . | TRBV14 | TRBD1 | TGTGCCAGCAGCCAAGCGACAGGGGGTATTTTGTCACCCCTCCACTTT | CASSQATGGILSPLHF
TRBJ1-1 | . | TRBV6-5 | . | TGTGCCAGCAGTTACTTCCAGCGGGGGACTGAAGCTTTCTTT | CASSYFQRGTEAFF
TRBJ2-3 | . | TRBV29-1 | TRBD2 | TGCAGCGTTAGACTAGCGGGTCTCACAGATACGCAGTATTTT | CSVRLAGLTDTQYF
TRBJ2-2 | . | TRBV7-7 | . | TGTGCTAGCCGGTTTCGGAGCGGCACCGGGGAGCTGTTTTTT | CASRFRSGTGELFF
TRBJ2-1 | . | TRBV15 | . | TGTGCCACCAGCGCATACAGGGAGAACGGTGAGCAGTTCTTC | CATSAYRENGEQFF
TRBJ2-7 | . | TRBV6-5 | TRBD1 | TGTGCCAGTTACAGGGGACCCCCCTCCTACGAGCAGTACTTC | CASYRGPPSYEQYF
TRBJ1-2 | . | TRBV7-8 | TRBD1 | TGTGCCAGCAGCTTGGGGACAGGGAACTATGGCTACACCTTC | CASSLGTGNYGYTF